Listed below are T cell receptor beta chains from one sample, sequenced in a study of beta chain features in type 1 diabetes. Assay: immunoSEQ multiplex PCR; the TCRdb copy retains only in-frame clones and omits some. This sample has 400,000 to 450,000 clones, with about 15% found just once. Source material: naive CD4+ T cells from blood. The receptors stem from a man aged 25 to 40 in good health. CDR3s include the opening cysteine and the closing phenylalanine or tryptophan. D genes are given only for firm matches. For some rows the clone size is stated as once, few or many, or as a class when expanded; others skip it.

TRBD2	TRBV7-8	few	TRBJ2-2	TGTGCCAGCAACCCCCGCGGGAGCGGGGTGTACACCGGGGAGCTGTTTTTT	CASNPRGSGVYTGELFF
-	TRBV9	-	TRBJ2-5	TGTGCCAGCAGCGTAGGCAGTAGCAGAGGGGGTTTTGAGACCCAGTACTTC	CASSVGSSRGGFETQYF
-	TRBV20-1	-	TRBJ1-2	TGCAGTGCAACCGGGACTTATGGCTACACCTTC	CSATGTYGYTF
TRBD2	TRBV6-6	-	TRBJ2-1	TGTGCCAGCAAACGGCTAGCGGAGCACAATGAGCAGTTCTTC	CASKRLAEHNEQFF
-	TRBV18	-	TRBJ2-7	TGTGCCAGCTCCCCGGACAGCTCCTACGAGCAGTACTTC	CASSPDSSYEQYF
TRBD2	TRBV7-6	-	TRBJ2-5	TGTGCCAGCAGCTTAGAGGCGGCTAGCGGGCAAGAGACCCAGTACTTC	CASSLEAASGQETQYF
TRBD1	TRBV30	few	TRBJ2-1	TGTGCCTGGAGTGAGACAGGGTTCTACAATGAGCAGTTCTTC	CAWSETGFYNEQFF
TRBD2	TRBV19	few	TRBJ2-7	TGTGCCAGTAGTAGACTAGCGGGGACCTACGAGCAGTACTTC	CASSRLAGTYEQYF
TRBD2	TRBV7-8	-	TRBJ2-1	TGTGCCAGCAGCTTAGCGAGAGGACTAGCGACGTGGAATGAGCAGTTCTTC	CASSLARGLATWNEQFF
TRBD2	TRBV15	-	TRBJ2-2	TGTGCCACCGGGAGAGGGAGGGCCTCCGGGGAGCTGTTTTTT	CATGRGRASGELFF
-	TRBV4-3	-	TRBJ1-3	TGCGCCAGCAGCCTCGATGGGAACACCATATATTTT	CASSLDGNTIYF
TRBD1	TRBV2	-	TRBJ2-3	TGTGCCAGCAACGACAGGGGTTGGGGCACAGATACGCAGTATTTT	CASNDRGWGTDTQYF
-	TRBV14	-	TRBJ2-5	TGTGCCAGCAGCCAAGTCCAGGGGCAAGAGACCCAGTACTTC	CASSQVQGQETQYF
-	TRBV7-2	-	TRBJ1-2	TGTGCCAGCAACCGCATGGGGAACTATGGCTACACCTTC	CASNRMGNYGYTF
-	TRBV9	few	TRBJ1-2	TGTGCCAGCGGAGCACAAACACGAAACTATGGCTACACCTTC	CASGAQTRNYGYTF
-	TRBV29-1	few	TRBJ1-3	TGCAGCGCAAATGGGGGGTCCCAAGGAGGAAACACCATATATTTT	CSANGGSQGGNTIYF
TRBD2	TRBV7-9	few	TRBJ2-3	TGTGCCAGCAGCTTATCTTTAACGGGACTAGACCCAGATACGCAGTATTTT	CASSLSLTGLDPDTQYF
-	TRBV9	few	TRBJ1-2	TGTGCCAGCAGCGTAGGGCAGTCGAGTGGCTATGGCTACACCTTC	CASSVGQSSGYGYTF
-	TRBV30	-	TRBJ1-4	TGTGCCTGGAGTGTACTAAGTGGGGAAAAACTGTTTTTT	CAWSVLSGEKLFF
TRBD1	TRBV7-2	-	TRBJ2-3	TGTGCCAGTGAGGGACAGGGAGGATTTACAGATACGCAGTATTTT	CASEGQGGFTDTQYF
TRBD2	TRBV7-9	few	TRBJ2-3	TGTGCCAGCAGCCTAGCGGGGAGCCACGCAGATACGCAGTATTTT	CASSLAGSHADTQYF
-	TRBV2	few	TRBJ1-1	TGTGCCAGCAGTGAAGAGCCGCTGAACACTGAAGCTTTCTTT	CASSEEPLNTEAFF
TRBD2	TRBV9	-	TRBJ2-3	TGTGCCAGCAGCCCCCGGACTAGCTACACAGATACGCAGTATTTT	CASSPRTSYTDTQYF
-	TRBV15	-	TRBJ1-2	TGTGCCACCAGCAGTAAAGTATCCGGGAGCGGCTACACCTTC	CATSSKVSGSGYTF
-	TRBV4-3	few	TRBJ1-1	TGCGCCAGCAGCTATGACAGCATGAACACTGAAGCTTTCTTT	CASSYDSMNTEAFF
-	TRBV7-6	-	TRBJ1-6	TGTGCCAGCAGCTTAGTCGGGGATTCACCCCTCCACTTT	CASSLVGDSPLHF
TRBD1	TRBV7-2	-	TRBJ1-2	TGTGCCAGCAGCCAGGACAGGGTCCATGGCTACACCTTC	CASSQDRVHGYTF
-	TRBV7-8	few	TRBJ2-7	TGTGCCAGCAGCTTAGCTGTAGGCAGGGGGGGTACCGAGCAGTACTTC	CASSLAVGRGGTEQYF
-	TRBV30	few	TRBJ2-4	TGTGCCTGGACCTCGGTAGGGCCTCGGGACATTCAGTACTTC	CAWTSVGPRDIQYF
-	TRBV6-1	few	TRBJ2-1	TGTGCCAGCAGTGGGCCTCCCGGACAGAGCTCCTACAATGAGCAGTTCTTC	CASSGPPGQSSYNEQFF
-	TRBV5-1	-	TRBJ2-5	TGCGCCAGCAGCCCACAGTTCCAAGAGACCCAGTACTTC	CASSPQFQETQYF
-	TRBV5-4	many	TRBJ2-1	TGTGCCAGCAGCTTGTCTTTAGGTGAGCAGTTCTTC	CASSLSLGEQFF
TRBD2	TRBV30	-	TRBJ2-1	TGTGCCTGGAGCGCCGGGACTAGCGTGAACAATGAGCAGTTCTTC	CAWSAGTSVNNEQFF
TRBD2	TRBV19	-	TRBJ2-5	TGTGCCAGTAGGAGACTAGCGGGAGGACAAGAGACCCAGTACTTC	CASRRLAGGQETQYF
-	TRBV6-4	-	TRBJ2-5	TGTGCCAGCAGTGCCCAGGGGGGTGAGACCCAGTACTTC	CASSAQGGETQYF